The 12 T cell receptor beta chains listed next were all sequenced from one sample in a study of CD8 T cells in Susac syndrome. With random hexamers, reverse transcription was performed on about 0.45 to 1 ug of RNA. TCRdb independently ran MiXCR on the immunoSEQ multiplex PCR reads; one entry per CDR3 protein. The sample records about 400,000 distinct CDR3 sequences, roughly 85% being singletons. The sequencing input was CD8+ T cells from PBMCs. All receptors come from a human donor with multiple sclerosis.

This clonotype was counted between two and nine times. V gene TRBV12-3 or TRBV12-4 combines with J gene TRBJ2-3; D may be TRBD1 (5 bases). V lost 3 bases and J 5 bases, leaving 6 bases between the germline ends. CDR3 length: 12 amino acids. In nucleotides, the CDR3 is TGTGCCAGCAGTTTTACAGGAGATACGCAGTATTTT. It translates to CASSFTGDTQYF.

This clonotype was counted only a few times. CDR3 DNA: TGTGCCAGTAGTTCCGACGGATACTCCTACGAGCAGTACTTC. This sequence encodes CASSSDGYSYEQYF. The chain couples TRBV19 to TRBJ2-7; D is undetermined. There are 14 residues in the CDR3. V lost 5 bases to trimming and J lost 0 bases, with 11 bases between them. Per the germline V gene, CDR1 is LNHDA and CDR2 is SQIVND (reference sequence).

This chain links TRBV6-1 with TRBJ2-6; 8 bases agree with TRBD1. The junction had 4 bases not matched to a gene; V was cut back by 6 bases and J by 0 bases. The CDR3 runs 16 residues. Germline loops: CDR1 MNHNS, CDR2 SASEGT. The CDR3 DNA sequence: TGTGCCAGCAGGTCAGGGGGCCCCTCTGGGGCCAACGTCCTGACTTTC. The encoded protein is CASRSGGPSGANVLTF.

The V gene is TRBV9, the J gene TRBJ1-1, with 7 nucleotides matching TRBD1. The CDR3 runs to 15 residues. V gave up 0 bases and J gave up 0 bases; unmatched junction bases: 2. The V gene's germline CDR1 is SGDLS and CDR2 YYNGEE. CDR3 DNA: TGTGCCAGCAGCGTAGAAGGGACAGTGAACACTGAAGCTTTCTTT. This sequence encodes CASSVEGTVNTEAFF. Together with reference TRBV9 and TRBJ1-1, the CDR3 gives the full variable domain: DSGVTQTPKHLITATGQRVTLRCSPRSGDLSVYWYQQSLDQGLQFLIQYYNGEERAKGNILERFSAQQFPDLHSELNLSSLELGDSALYFCASSVEGTVNTEAFFGQGTRLTVV.

The J gene is TRBJ2-5, the V gene TRBV6-2 or TRBV6-3, with D maybe TRBD2 (5 bases). The V gene lost 9 bases and the J gene lost 0 bases, with 11 bases spanning the gap. The CDR3 totals 13 residues. Per germline, CDR1 MNHEY and CDR2 SVGEGT. The CDR3 DNA reads TGTGCCAGTTTGACGGGGTACCAAGAGACCCAGTACTTC. Translated, it gives CASLTGYQETQYF.

DNA of the CDR3: TGTGCCAGCAGTTTGTGGGGGGGTTCCGGCAATGAGCAGTTCTTC. Residues: CASSLWGGSGNEQFF. The chain joins TRBV27 to TRBJ2-1; TRBD2 matches 7 bases. Germline-derived CDR1 and CDR2 are MNHEY and SMNVEV (reference sequence). V shed 3 bases and J 6 bases; nucleotides not matched to a gene: 8. This CDR3 is 15 amino acids long.

This clonotype was observed a single time. The V gene is TRBV27, the J gene TRBJ2-5; D might be TRBD2 (5 bases). Germline values: CDR1 MNHEY, CDR2 SMNVEV (reference sequence). The CDR3 is 14 amino acids. V dropped 6 bases and J dropped 7 bases, with 18 bases sitting between them. CDR3: CASRDLVASRTQYF. CDR3 nucleotides: TGTGCCAGCAGGGATCTGGTGGCTAGCCGGACCCAGTACTTC.

This chain links TRBV15 with TRBJ2-1; D tentatively fits TRBD1 or TRBD2 (6 bases each). V lost 3 bases and J lost 1, with 10 bases in between. CDR1 is LNHNV and CDR2 is YYDKDF in the germline V gene (reference sequence). This CDR3 region has 15 residues. Here the CDR3 reads CATSSRGGSYNEQFF. CDR3 DNA sequence: TGTGCCACCAGCAGCAGGGGAGGATCCTACAATGAGCAGTTCTTC.

The V gene is TRBV5-4, the J gene TRBJ1-1; D is uncertain. Germline-derived CDR1 and CDR2 are SGHNT and YYREEE (reference sequence). The CDR3 has 15 amino acids. V was trimmed by 4 bases and J by 5 bases, leaving 18 bases between them. In DNA form, the CDR3 reads TGTGCCAGCAGCCCCACCCCCCCTACGGAAACTGAAGCTTTCTTT. Translation gives CASSPTPPTETEAFF.

The genes are TRBV14 and TRBJ1-2; D gene ambiguous. V gave up 6 bases and J gave up 4 bases, with 18 bases separating them. The CDR3 is 15 amino acids. CDR1 and CDR2 from the germline V gene are SGHDN and FVKESK. CDR3 bases: TGTGCCAGCAGTTGGGGAGCCATTTTAGGCTATGGCTACACCTTC. Translating it yields CASSWGAILGYGYTF.

This chain connects TRBV12-3 or TRBV12-4 to TRBJ1-4; D gene unclear. The length of the CDR3 is 15 residues. The germline V and J ends were trimmed by 3 bases and 0 bases, with 8 bases remaining between them. The chain's CDR3 is CASSFGPSTNEKLFF. CDR3 nucleotides: TGTGCCAGCAGTTTTGGGCCCTCAACTAATGAAAAACTGTTTTTT.

This rearrangement joins TRBV19 to TRBJ2-1, with 9 bases that match TRBD2. This CDR3 contains 15 residues. Germline V gene lookup returns CDR1 LNHDA and CDR2 SQIVND (reference sequence). Trimming cost V 1 base and J 6 bases; bases outside gene matches: 4. CDR3 nucleotides: TGTGCCAGTAGTATAGCTGGACTAGCGAGCAATGAGCAGTTCTTC. It codes for CASSIAGLASNEQFF.